This TCR beta chain stems from a study of response to subunit inactivated influenza vaccine. This clonotype has more than one count but fewer than ten. TCRdb re-called the RT-PCR reads through MiXCR, storing one row per CDR3 protein. The data show roughly 700,000 distinct CDR3 sequences, around 14% seen once. The receptor comes from a man between 50 and 59 years old who received an inactivated influenza vaccine. The material sequenced was PBMCs from blood, taken 12 days after vaccination.

The CDR3 nucleotides read TGTGCCAGTATGGACGGAGGACCTACTTCCTACGAGCAGTACTTC. Its protein is CASMDGGPTSYEQYF. V is TRBV19 and J is TRBJ2-7, with a weak D call TRBD2 (5 bases). This CDR3 has 15 residues. The germline CDR1 and CDR2 sequences are LNHDA and SQIVND (reference sequence). Trimming took off 7 bases at V and 1 base at J, with 17 bases between the two ends.